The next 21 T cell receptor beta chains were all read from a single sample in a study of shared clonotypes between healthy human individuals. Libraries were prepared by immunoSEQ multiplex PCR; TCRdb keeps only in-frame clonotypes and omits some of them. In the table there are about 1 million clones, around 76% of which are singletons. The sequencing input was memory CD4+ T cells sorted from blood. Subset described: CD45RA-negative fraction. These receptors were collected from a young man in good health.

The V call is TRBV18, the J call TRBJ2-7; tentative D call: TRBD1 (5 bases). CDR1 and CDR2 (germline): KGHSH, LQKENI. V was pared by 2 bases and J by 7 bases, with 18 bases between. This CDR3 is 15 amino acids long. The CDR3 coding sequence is TGTGCCAGCTCACCAGGGCAGGGCCAACAACAGGAGCAGTACTTC. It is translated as CASSPGQGQQQEQYF.

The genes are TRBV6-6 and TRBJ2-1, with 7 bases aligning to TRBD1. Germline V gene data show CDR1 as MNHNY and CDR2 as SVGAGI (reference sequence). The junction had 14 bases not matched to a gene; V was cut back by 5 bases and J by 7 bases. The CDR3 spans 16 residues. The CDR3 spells CASSRLRGPPTNEQFF. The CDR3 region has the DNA TGTGCCAGCAGTCGCCTAAGGGGGCCACCTACAAATGAGCAGTTCTTC.

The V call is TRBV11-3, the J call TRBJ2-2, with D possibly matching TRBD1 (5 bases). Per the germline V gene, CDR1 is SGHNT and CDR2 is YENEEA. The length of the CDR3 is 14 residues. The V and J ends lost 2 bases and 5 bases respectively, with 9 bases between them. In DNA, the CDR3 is TGTGCCAGCAGCTTAAGGGGCGGAACCGGGGAGCTGTTTTTT. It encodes CASSLRGGTGELFF.

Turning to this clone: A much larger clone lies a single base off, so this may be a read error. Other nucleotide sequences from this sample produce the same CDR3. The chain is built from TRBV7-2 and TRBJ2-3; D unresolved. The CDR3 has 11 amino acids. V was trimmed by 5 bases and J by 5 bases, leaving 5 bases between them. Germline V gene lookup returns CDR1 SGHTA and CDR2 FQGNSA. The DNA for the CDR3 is TGTGCCAGCAGCCCAAAAGATACGCAGTATTTT. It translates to CASSPKDTQYF.

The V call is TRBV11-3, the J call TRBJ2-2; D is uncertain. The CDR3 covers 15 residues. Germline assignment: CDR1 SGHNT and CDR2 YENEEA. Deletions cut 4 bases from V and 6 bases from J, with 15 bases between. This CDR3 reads CASSSTGPGPGELFF. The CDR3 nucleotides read TGTGCCAGCAGCTCCACTGGACCGGGCCCCGGGGAGCTGTTTTTT.

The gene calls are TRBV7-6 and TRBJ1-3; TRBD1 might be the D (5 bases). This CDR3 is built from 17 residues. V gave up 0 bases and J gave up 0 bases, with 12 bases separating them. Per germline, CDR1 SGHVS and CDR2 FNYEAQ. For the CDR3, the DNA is TGTGCCAGCAGCTTAGCAAGCGGGGGTTTCTCTGGAAACACCATATATTTT. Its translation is CASSLASGGFSGNTIYF. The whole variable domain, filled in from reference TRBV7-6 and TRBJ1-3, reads GAGVSQSPRYKVTKRGQDVALRCDPISGHVSLYWYRQALGQGPEFLTYFNYEAQQDKSGLPNDRFSAERPEGSISTLTIQRTEQRDSAMYRCASSLASGGFSGNTIYFGEGSWLTVV.

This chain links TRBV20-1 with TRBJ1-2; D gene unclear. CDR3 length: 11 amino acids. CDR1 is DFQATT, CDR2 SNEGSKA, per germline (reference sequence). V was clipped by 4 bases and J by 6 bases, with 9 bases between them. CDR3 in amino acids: CSAILAHGYTF. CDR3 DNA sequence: TGCAGTGCTATCCTGGCCCATGGCTACACCTTC.

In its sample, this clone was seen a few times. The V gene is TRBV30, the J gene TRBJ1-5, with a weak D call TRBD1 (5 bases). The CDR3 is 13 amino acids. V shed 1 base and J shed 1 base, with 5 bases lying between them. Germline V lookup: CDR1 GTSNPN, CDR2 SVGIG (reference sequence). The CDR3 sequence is CAWSAGSNQPQHF. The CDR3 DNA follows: TGTGCCTGGAGTGCAGGGAGCAATCAGCCCCAGCATTTT. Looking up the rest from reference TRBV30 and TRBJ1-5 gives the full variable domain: SQTIHQWPATLVQPVGSPLSLECTVEGTSNPNLYWYRQAAGRGLQLLFYSVGIGQISSEVPQNLSASRPQDRQFILSSKKLLLSDSGFYLCAWSAGSNQPQHFGDGTRLSIL.

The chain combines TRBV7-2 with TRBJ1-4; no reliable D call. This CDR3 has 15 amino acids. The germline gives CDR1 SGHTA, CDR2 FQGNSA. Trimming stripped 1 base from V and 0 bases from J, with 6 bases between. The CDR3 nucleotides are TGTGCCAGCAGCTTAGTAGGAGCAACTAATGAAAAACTGTTTTTT. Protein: CASSLVGATNEKLFF.

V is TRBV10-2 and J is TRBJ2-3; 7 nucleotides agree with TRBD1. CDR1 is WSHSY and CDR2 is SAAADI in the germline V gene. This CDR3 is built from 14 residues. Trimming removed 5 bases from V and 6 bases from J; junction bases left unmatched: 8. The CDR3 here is CASSRRDRRDTQYF. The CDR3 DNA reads TGCGCCAGCAGTAGAAGGGACAGAAGGGATACGCAGTATTTT.

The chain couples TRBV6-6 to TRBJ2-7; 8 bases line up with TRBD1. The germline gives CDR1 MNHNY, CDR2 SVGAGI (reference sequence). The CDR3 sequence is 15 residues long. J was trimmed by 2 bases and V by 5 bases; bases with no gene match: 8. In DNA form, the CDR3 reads TGTGCCAGCAGTACGACAGGGGAAGGTACCTACGAGCAGTACTTC. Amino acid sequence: CASSTTGEGTYEQYF.

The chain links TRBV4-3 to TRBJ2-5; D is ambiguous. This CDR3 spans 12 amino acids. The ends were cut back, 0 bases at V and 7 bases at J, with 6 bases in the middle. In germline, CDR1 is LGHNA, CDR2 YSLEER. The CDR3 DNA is TGCGCCAGCAGCCAAGAGTACGGGACCCAGTACTTC. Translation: CASSQEYGTQYF.

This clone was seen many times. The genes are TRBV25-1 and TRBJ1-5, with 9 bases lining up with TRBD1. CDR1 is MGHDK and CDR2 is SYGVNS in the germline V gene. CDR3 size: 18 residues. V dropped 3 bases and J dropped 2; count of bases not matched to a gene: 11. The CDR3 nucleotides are TGTGCCAGCAGTGAGAAGTCTACAGGGGGCTCAGGCAATCAGCCCCAGCATTTT. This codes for CASSEKSTGGSGNQPQHF.

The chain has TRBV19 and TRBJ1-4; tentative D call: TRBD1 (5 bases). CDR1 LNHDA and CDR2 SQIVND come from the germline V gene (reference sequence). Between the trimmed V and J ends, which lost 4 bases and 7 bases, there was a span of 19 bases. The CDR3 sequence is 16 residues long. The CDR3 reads CASSKLQDVQGEKLFF. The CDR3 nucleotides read TGTGCCAGTAGTAAACTTCAGGACGTTCAGGGTGAAAAACTGTTTTTT.

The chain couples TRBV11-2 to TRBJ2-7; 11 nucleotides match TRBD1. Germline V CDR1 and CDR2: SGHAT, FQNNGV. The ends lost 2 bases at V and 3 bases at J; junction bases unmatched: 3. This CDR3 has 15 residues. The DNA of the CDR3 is TGTGCCAGCAGCTTACGGACAGGGGGCGGCTACGAGCAGTACTTC. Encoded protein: CASSLRTGGGYEQYF.

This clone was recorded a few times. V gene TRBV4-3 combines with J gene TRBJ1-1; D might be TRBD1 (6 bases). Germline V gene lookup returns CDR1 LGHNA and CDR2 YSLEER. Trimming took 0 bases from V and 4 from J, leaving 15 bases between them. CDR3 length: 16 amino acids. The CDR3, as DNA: TGCGCCAGCAGCCAAGATGGAGGGGGGAGTATCACTGAAGCTTTCTTT. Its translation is CASSQDGGGSITEAFF.

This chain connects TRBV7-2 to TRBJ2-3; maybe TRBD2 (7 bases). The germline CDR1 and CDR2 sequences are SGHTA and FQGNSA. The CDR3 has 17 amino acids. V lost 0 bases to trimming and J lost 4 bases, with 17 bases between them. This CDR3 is CASSLARRGGGPDTQYF. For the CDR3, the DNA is TGTGCCAGCAGCTTAGCGCGCAGAGGGGGAGGGCCAGATACGCAGTATTTT.

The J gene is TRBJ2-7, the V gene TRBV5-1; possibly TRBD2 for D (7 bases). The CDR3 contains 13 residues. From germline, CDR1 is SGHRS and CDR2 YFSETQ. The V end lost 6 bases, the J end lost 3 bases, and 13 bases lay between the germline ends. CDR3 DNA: TGCGCCAGCAAGGGGGGGGGCCTCTACGAGCAGTACTTC. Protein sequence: CASKGGGLYEQYF.

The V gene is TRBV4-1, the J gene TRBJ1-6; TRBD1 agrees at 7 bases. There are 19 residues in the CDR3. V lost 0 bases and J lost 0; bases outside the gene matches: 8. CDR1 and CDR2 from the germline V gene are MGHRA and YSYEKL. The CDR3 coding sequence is TGCGCCAGCAGCCAAGATCTTAGGCAGGGGGGCTCCTATAATTCACCCCTCCACTTT. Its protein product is CASSQDLRQGGSYNSPLHF.

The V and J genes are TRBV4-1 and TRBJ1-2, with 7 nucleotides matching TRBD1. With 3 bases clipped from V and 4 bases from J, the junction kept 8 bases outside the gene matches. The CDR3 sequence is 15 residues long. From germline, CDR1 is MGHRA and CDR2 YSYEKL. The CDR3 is CASSHRTGEVYGYTF. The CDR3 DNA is TGCGCCAGCAGCCATCGTACAGGGGAGGTCTATGGCTACACCTTC.

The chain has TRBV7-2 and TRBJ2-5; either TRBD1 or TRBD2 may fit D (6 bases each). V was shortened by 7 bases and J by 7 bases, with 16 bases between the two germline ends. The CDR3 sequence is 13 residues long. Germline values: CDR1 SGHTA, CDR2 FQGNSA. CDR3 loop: CASKVGEGGTQYF. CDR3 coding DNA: TGTGCCAGCAAGGTCGGAGAGGGGGGGACCCAGTACTTC.